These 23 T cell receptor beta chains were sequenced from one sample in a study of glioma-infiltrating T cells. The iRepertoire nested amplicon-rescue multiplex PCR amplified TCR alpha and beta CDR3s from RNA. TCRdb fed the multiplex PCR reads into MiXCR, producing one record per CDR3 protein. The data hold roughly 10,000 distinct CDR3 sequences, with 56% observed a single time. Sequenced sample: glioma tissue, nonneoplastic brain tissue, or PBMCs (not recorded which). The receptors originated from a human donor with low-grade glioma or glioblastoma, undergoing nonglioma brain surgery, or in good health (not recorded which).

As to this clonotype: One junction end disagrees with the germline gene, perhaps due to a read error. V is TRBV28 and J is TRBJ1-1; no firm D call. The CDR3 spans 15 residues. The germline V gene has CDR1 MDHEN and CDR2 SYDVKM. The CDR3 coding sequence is TGTGCCGGCAGTTTGGTTTCGGGCCCACAATCAGAAGCTTTATTT. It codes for CAGSLVSGPQSEALF.

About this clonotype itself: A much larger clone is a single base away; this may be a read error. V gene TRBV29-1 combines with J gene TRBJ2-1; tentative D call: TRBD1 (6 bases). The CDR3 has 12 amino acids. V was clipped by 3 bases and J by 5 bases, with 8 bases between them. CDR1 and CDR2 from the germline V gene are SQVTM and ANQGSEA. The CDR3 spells CSVEDSHNEQFF. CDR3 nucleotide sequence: TGCAGCGTTGAGGACAGTCACAATGAGCAGTTCTTC.

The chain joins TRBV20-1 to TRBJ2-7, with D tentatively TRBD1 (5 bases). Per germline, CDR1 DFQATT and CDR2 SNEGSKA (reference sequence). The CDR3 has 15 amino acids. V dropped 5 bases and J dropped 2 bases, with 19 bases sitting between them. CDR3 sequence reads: CSAGVRGRTTYEQYF. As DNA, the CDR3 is TGCAGTGCTGGAGTAAGGGGCAGAACCACCTACGAGCAGTACTTC.

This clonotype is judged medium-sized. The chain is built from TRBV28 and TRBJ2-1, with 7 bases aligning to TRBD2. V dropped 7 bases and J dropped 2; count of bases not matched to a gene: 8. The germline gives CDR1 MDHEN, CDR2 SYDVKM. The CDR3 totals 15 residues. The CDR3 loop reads CASTMGGGTYNEQFF. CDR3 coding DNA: TGTGCCAGCACCATGGGGGGGGGGACCTACAATGAGCAGTTCTTC.

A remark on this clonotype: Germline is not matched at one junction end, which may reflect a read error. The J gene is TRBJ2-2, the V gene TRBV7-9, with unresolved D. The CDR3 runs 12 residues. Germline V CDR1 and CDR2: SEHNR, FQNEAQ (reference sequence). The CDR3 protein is CGSSVYTGELFF. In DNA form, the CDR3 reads TGTGGCAGCAGCGTGTATACAGGGGAGCTGTTTTTT.

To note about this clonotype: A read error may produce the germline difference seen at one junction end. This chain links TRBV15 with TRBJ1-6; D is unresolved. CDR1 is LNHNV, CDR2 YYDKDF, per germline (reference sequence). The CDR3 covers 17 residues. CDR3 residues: CATSRSDGPRYNSPPNF. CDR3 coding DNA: TGTGCCACCAGCAGATCGGACGGACCTAGGTATAATTCACCCCCCAACTTT.

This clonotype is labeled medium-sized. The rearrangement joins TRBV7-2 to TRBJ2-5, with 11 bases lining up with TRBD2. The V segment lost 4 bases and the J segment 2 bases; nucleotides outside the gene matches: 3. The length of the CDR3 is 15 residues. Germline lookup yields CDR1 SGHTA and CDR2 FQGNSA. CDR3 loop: CASSSGTSGQETQYF. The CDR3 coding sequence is TGTGCCAGCAGCTCCGGGACTAGCGGTCAAGAGACCCAGTACTTC.

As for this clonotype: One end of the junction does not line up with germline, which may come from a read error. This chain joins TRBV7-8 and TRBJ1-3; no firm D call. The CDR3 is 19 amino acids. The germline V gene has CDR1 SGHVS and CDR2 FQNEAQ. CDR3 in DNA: TGTGCCAGCAGCACGTATTTAGGAGGGAGACCCCGCTCTGGAAACACAATATATTTT. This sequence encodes CASSTYLGGRPRSGNTIYF.

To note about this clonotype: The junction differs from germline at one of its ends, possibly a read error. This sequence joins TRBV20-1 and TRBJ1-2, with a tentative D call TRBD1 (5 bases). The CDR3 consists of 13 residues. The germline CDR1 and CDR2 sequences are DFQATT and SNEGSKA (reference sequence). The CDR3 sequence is CSPNEGQSYVYTF. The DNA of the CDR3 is TGCAGTCCTAACGAGGGGCAGTCTTATGTCTACACCTTC.

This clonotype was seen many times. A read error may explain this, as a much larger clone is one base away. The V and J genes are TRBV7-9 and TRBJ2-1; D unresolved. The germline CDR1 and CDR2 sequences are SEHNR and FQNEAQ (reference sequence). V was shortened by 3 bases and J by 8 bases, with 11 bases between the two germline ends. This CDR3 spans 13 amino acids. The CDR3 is CASSLSQAHEQFF. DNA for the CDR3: TGTGCCAGCAGCTTGAGTCAAGCTCATGAGCAGTTCTTC. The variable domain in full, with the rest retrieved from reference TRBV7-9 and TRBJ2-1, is DTGVSQNPRHKITKRGQNVTFRCDPISEHNRLYWYRQTLGQGPEFLTYFQNEAQLEKSRLLSDRFSAERPKGSFSTLEIQRTEQGDSAMYLCASSLSQAHEQFFGPGTRLTVL.

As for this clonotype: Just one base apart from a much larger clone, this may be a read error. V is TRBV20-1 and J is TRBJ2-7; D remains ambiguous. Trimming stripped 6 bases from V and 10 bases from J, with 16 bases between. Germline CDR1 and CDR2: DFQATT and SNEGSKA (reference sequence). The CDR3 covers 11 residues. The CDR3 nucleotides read TGCAGTGCGCCCCTTCGAGAAGGCCAGTACTTC. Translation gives CSAPLREGQYF.

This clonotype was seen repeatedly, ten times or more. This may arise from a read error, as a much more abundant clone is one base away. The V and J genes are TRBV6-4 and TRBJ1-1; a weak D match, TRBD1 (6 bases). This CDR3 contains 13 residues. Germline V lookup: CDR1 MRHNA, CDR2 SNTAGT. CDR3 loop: CASRATGNAEAFF. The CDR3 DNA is TGTGCCAGCAGAGCCACAGGGAACGCTGAAGCTTTCTTT.

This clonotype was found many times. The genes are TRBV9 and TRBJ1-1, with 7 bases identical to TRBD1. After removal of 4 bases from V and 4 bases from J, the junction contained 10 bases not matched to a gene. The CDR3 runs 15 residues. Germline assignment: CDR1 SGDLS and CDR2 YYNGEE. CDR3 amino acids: CASSTTTGVVTEAFF. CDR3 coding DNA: TGTGCCAGCAGCACTACTACAGGGGTCGTCACTGAAGCTTTCTTT. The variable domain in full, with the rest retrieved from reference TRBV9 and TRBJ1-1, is DSGVTQTPKHLITATGQRVTLRCSPRSGDLSVYWYQQSLDQGLQFLIQYYNGEERAKGNILERFSAQQFPDLHSELNLSSLELGDSALYFCASSTTTGVVTEAFFGQGTRLTVV.

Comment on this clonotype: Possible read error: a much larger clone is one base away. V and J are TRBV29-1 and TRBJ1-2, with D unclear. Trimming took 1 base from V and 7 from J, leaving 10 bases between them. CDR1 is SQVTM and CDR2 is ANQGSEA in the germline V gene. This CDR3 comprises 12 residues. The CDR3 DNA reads TGCAGCGTTGAAGGATATGGTAGTGGCTACACCTTC. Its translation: CSVEGYGSGYTF.

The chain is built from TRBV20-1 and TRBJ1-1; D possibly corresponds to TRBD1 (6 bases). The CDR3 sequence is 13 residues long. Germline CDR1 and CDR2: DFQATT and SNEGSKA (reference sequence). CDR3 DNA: TGCAGCGAGAGGGGGGATGATGGCACTGAAGCTTTCTTT. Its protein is CSERGDDGTEAFF.

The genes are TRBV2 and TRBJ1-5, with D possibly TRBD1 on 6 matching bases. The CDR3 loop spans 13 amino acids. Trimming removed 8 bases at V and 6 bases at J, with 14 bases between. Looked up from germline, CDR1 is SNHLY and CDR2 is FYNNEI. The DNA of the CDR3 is TGTGCCAGCGCCGGTACAGGGTGTCAGCCCCAGCATTTT. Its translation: CASAGTGCQPQHF.

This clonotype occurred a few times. CDR3 DNA: TGTGCCAGCCCTACTGCGAACACTGAAGCTTTCTTT. Residues: CASPTANTEAFF. This sequence joins TRBV6-4 and TRBJ1-1; D is unclear. Germline CDR1 is MRHNA and CDR2 is SNTAGT. This CDR3 spans 12 amino acids. V was shortened by 8 bases and J by 1 base, with 8 bases between the two germline ends.

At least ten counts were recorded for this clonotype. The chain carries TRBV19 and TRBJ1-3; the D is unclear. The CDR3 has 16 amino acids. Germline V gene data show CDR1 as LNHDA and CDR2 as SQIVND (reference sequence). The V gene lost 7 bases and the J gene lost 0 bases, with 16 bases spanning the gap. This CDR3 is CASIGRMTFSGNTIYF. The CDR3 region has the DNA TGTGCCAGTATCGGGAGGATGACCTTCTCTGGAAACACCATATATTTT.

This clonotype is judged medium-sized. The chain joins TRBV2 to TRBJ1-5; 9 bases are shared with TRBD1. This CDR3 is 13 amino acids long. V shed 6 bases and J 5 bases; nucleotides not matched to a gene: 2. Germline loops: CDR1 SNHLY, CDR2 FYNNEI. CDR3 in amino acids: CASRWTGDQPQHF. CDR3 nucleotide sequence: TGTGCCAGCAGATGGACAGGGGATCAGCCCCAGCATTTT.

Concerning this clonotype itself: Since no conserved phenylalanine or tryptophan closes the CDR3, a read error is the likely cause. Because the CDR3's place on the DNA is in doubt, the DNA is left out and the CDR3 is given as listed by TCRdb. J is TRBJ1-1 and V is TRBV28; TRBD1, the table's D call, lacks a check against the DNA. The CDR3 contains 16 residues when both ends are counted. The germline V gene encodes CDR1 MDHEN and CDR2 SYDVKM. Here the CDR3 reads CASSRYPGTVNTEALL.

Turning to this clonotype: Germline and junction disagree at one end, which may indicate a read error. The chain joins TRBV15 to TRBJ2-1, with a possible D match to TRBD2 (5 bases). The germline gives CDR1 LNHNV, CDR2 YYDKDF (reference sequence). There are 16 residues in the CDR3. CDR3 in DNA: TGCGCCACAAGCACCCCGAGGGAATACTTAAGTAATGAGCAGTTCTTC. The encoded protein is CATSTPREYLSNEQFF. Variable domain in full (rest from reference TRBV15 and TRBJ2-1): DAMVIQNPRYQVTQFGKPVTLSCSQTLNHNVMYWYQQKSSQAPKLLFHYYDKDFNNEADTPDNFQSRRPNTSFCFLDIRSPGLGDTAMYLCATSTPREYLSNEQFFGPGTRLTVL.

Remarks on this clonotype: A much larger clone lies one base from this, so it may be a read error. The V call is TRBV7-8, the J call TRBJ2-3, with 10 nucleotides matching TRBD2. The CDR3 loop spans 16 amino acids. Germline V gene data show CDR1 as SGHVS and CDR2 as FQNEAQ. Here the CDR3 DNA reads TGTGCCAGCAGTTTCCCTACTAGCGGGAAAACAGATATGCAGTATTTT. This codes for CASSFPTSGKTDMQYF.

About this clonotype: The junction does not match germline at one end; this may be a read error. The CDR3 spells CASSRPDTQYF. CDR3 coding DNA: TGTGCCAGCAGCAGGCCGGATACGCAGTACTTT. The chain is built from TRBV6-4 and TRBJ2-3; D call uncertain. The germline V gene encodes CDR1 MRHNA and CDR2 SNTAGT. The CDR3 length is 11 residues.